Shown below are 24 T cell receptor beta chains from a single sample sequenced in a study of human T cells and chemical hapten exposure. Noted time point: patch test 1, 2 weeks after DPC sensitization. Treatment denoted: therapeutic diphenylcyclopropenone sensitization with weekly scalp DPC. MiXCR was run by TCRdb on the RACE reads, yielding one entry per CDR3 protein. There are about 120,000 distinct CDR3 sequences in the sample; around an eighth occur only once, and just over 1.4% lies in the top ten. Specimen: whole blood, collected in connection with sensitization to the hapten diphenylcyclopropenone (DPC). These receptors all come from a woman aged 45-65 years with alopecia areata. Some clones in this sample may be carry-over from other donors' samples.

Notes on this clonotype: This sequence may be a read error, since a much larger clone differs from it by one base. CDR3 in amino acids: CARSSGFQGLAFF. The DNA for the CDR3 is TGTGCCAGAAGCTCGGGATTTCAGGGGCTTGCTTTCTTT. The genes are TRBV5-6 and TRBJ1-1; D perhaps matches TRBD1 (6 bases). This CDR3 spans 13 amino acids. CDR1 SGHDT and CDR2 YYEEEE come from the germline V gene. Full variable domain (remainder filled in from reference TRBV5-6 and TRBJ1-1): DAGVTQSPTHLIKTRGQQVTLRCSPKSGHDTVSWYQQALGQGPQFIFQYYEEEERQRGNFPDRFSGHQFPNYSSELNVNALLLGDSALYLCARSSGFQGLAFFGQGTRLTVV.

The rearrangement joins TRBV5-5 to TRBJ1-6, with a tentative D call TRBD1 (6 bases). Germline CDR1 and CDR2: SGHKS and YYEKEE (reference sequence). The V end was cut by 5 bases, the J end by 7 bases, with 22 bases between. The CDR3 totals 17 residues. The CDR3 protein is CASSLGPQGAVNSPLHF. The CDR3, as DNA: TGTGCCAGCAGTTTAGGCCCACAGGGAGCAGTAAATTCACCCCTCCACTTT.

This clonotype was seen only a few times. The rearrangement joins TRBV29-1 to TRBJ1-3, with a tentative D call TRBD1 (6 bases). This CDR3 is 12 amino acids long. Germline V gene lookup returns CDR1 SQVTM and CDR2 ANQGSEA. Trimming left V 7 bases short and J 2 bases short, with 9 bases between. CDR3 protein: CSGQGTGNTIYF. The CDR3 coding sequence is TGCAGCGGTCAGGGGACTGGAAACACCATATATTTT. The full variable domain, with the rest looked up from reference TRBV29-1 and TRBJ1-3, is SAVISQKPSRDICQRGTSLTIQCQVDSQVTMMFWYRQQPGQSLTLIATANQGSEATYESGFVIDKFPISRPNLTFSTLTVSNMSPEDSSIYLCSGQGTGNTIYFGEGSWLTVV.

The sample holds many counts of this clonotype. The genes are TRBV6-5 and TRBJ1-1, with no clear D. The CDR3 contains 11 residues. Germline loops: CDR1 MNHEY, CDR2 SVGAGI. V lost 11 bases and J 0 bases, leaving 7 bases between the germline ends. The CDR3 DNA follows: TGTGCCGTAGGGATGAACACTGAAGCTTTCTTT. This translates into CAVGMNTEAFF.

There are many counts of this clonotype. The chain joins TRBV6-2 or TRBV6-3 to TRBJ2-2, with unresolved D. V lost 2 bases to trimming and J lost 1 base, with 2 bases between them. This CDR3 comprises 13 residues. Germline lookup yields CDR1 MNHEY and CDR2 SVGEGT. The CDR3 sequence: CASSYVNTGELFF. CDR3 bases: TGTGCCAGCAGTTACGTGAACACCGGGGAGCTGTTTTTT.

This clonotype was counted at least ten times. The chain combines TRBV18 with TRBJ1-1, with a possible D match to TRBD1 (5 bases). Trimming stripped 3 bases from V and 1 base from J, with 9 bases between. The CDR3 is 14 residues long. Germline lookup yields CDR1 KGHSH and CDR2 LQKENI. The CDR3 nucleotides read TGTGCCAGCTCACCTTGGGACTCGAACACTGAAGCTTTCTTT. Protein sequence: CASSPWDSNTEAFF.

A note on this clonotype: A junction end diverges from the germline sequence, so it may reflect a read error. The chain joins TRBV4-3 to TRBJ2-2; TRBD1 agrees at 7 bases. CDR3 length equals 14 residues. Germline lookup yields CDR1 LGHNA and CDR2 YSLEER. This chain's CDR3 is CASSQGGGTWELFF. The CDR3 DNA reads TGCGCCAGCAGCCAAGGAGGGGGCACCTGGGAGCTGTTTTTT.

This clonotype was seen many times. The chain links TRBV12-3 or TRBV12-4 to TRBJ2-4; 7 bases match TRBD2. The length of the CDR3 is 14 residues. V shed 7 bases and J 2 bases; nucleotides not matched to a gene: 5. CDR3 loop: CASTIAGTKNIQYF. The CDR3 DNA follows: TGTGCCAGCACCATAGCGGGTACCAAAAACATTCAGTACTTC.

V is TRBV5-6 and J is TRBJ2-1; TRBD1 is a possible D gene (6 bases). In germline, CDR1 is SGHDT, CDR2 YYEEEE. The germline V and J ends were trimmed by 4 bases and 0 bases, with 14 bases remaining between them. The CDR3 runs 16 residues. The CDR3 is CASSKGHRSSYNEQFF. The CDR3 DNA is TGTGCCAGCAGCAAGGGACACCGGAGCTCCTACAATGAGCAGTTCTTC.

This chain's CDR3 is CSASRGPNTEAFF. The CDR3 DNA reads as TGCAGTGCTAGCCGGGGGCCCAACACTGAAGCTTTCTTT. The chain combines TRBV20-1 with TRBJ1-1; possibly TRBD1 for D (6 bases). CDR3 length: 13 amino acids. CDR1 and CDR2 (germline): DFQATT, SNEGSKA (reference sequence). The ends were cut back, 3 bases at V and 2 bases at J, with 10 bases in the middle.

V gene TRBV12-3 or TRBV12-4 combines with J gene TRBJ1-1; D perhaps matches TRBD1 (6 bases). Trimming removed 3 bases from V and 5 bases from J, with 10 bases in between. The CDR3 length is 13 residues. CDR3 protein: CASSFVGQTEAFF. The CDR3 bases are TGTGCCAGCAGTTTTGTAGGACAGACTGAAGCTTTCTTT.

This clonotype was counted at least ten times. This chain joins TRBV7-6 and TRBJ2-1, with 9 bases that match TRBD2. Looked up from germline, CDR1 is SGHVS and CDR2 is FNYEAQ. The V gene end was trimmed by 1 base and the J gene end by 9 bases; junction bases not matched to a gene: 7. The CDR3 loop spans 15 amino acids. CDR3 bases: TGTGCCAGCAGCTTAGAAGCGGGAGGTGCGGGTGAGCAGTTCTTC. This translates into CASSLEAGGAGEQFF.

The chain recombines TRBV12-3 or TRBV12-4 with TRBJ1-1, with D possibly matching TRBD1 (6 bases). Trimming took 5 bases from V and 1 from J, leaving 11 bases between them. This CDR3 spans 14 amino acids. CDR3 sequence reads: CASSNTGPNTEAFF. DNA for the CDR3: TGTGCCAGCAGTAACACAGGGCCGAACACTGAAGCTTTCTTT.

On this clonotype itself: This may be a read error, as it is one base from a much larger clone. The gene calls are TRBV7-2 and TRBJ2-2, with D uncertain. The CDR3 runs to 12 residues. Germline loops: CDR1 SGHTA, CDR2 FQGNSA. In DNA, the CDR3 is TGTGCCGGCAGCCGACTGACCGGGGAGCTGTTTTTT. Protein product: CAGSRLTGELFF.

This clonotype was detected ten times or more. The chain couples TRBV12-3 or TRBV12-4 to TRBJ1-6; D remains ambiguous. The CDR3 runs 12 residues. Trimming took 8 bases from V and 14 from J, leaving 16 bases between them. The CDR3 nucleotides are TGTGCCAGCGGCACCCAATTCACATCCCTCCACTTT. It translates to CASGTQFTSLHF.

This clonotype appeared many times. The rearrangement uses TRBV6-2 or TRBV6-3 and TRBJ1-2; 7 nucleotides align to TRBD1. Germline CDR1 and CDR2: MNHEY and SVGEGT. The CDR3 has 14 residues. The V segment lost 0 bases and the J segment 7 bases; nucleotides outside the gene matches: 5. CDR3 sequence reads: CASSYSNTGVGYTF. The CDR3 DNA follows: TGTGCCAGCAGTTACTCCAATACAGGGGTTGGCTACACCTTC.

This clonotype was found many times. The rearrangement uses TRBV7-2 and TRBJ1-6; D not certain. CDR1 SGHTA and CDR2 FQGNSA come from the germline V gene. V shed 5 bases and J shed 6 bases, with 5 bases lying between them. The CDR3 totals 12 residues. The CDR3: CASSRINSPLHF. For the CDR3, the DNA is TGTGCCAGCAGCCGAATTAATTCACCCCTCCACTTT.

J is TRBJ2-7 and V is TRBV4-2; 7 nucleotides match TRBD1. The V and J ends lost 1 base and 1 base, in that order; junction bases with no gene match: 7. The CDR3 has 16 amino acids. Per germline, CDR1 LGHNA and CDR2 YNFKEQ. Here the CDR3 DNA reads TGTGCCAGCAGCCAAGTTCGAGCGACAGGGTCCTACGAGCAGTACTTC. Its translation: CASSQVRATGSYEQYF.

V is TRBV6-2 or TRBV6-3 and J is TRBJ2-4, with a tentative D call TRBD1 (6 bases). CDR3 length: 14 amino acids. Trimming pared 4 bases from V and 5 bases from J, leaving 12 bases between. Germline V gene sequence: CDR1 MNHEY, CDR2 SVGEGT. Here the CDR3 reads CASSLTGSQNIQYF. The CDR3 region has the DNA TGTGCCAGCAGTTTAACAGGGAGCCAAAACATTCAGTACTTC.

This clonotype has only a few counts. The chain carries TRBV12-3 or TRBV12-4 and TRBJ1-3; no clear D gene. This CDR3 is 13 amino acids long. V was shortened by 6 bases and J by 1 base, with 7 bases between the two germline ends. The CDR3 region is CASSLTSGNTIYF. CDR3 sequence (DNA): TGTGCCAGCAGCCTTACGTCTGGAAACACCATATATTTT.

This clonotype was seen many times. This chain connects TRBV29-1 to TRBJ2-4; D is unresolved. CDR1 and CDR2 from the germline V gene are SQVTM and ANQGSEA. The CDR3 is 13 amino acids. V was trimmed by 3 bases and J by 2 bases, leaving 8 bases between them. CDR3 nucleotides: TGCAGCGTTGAGGAGCTGACCAAAAACATTCAGTACTTC. It yields the protein CSVEELTKNIQYF.

This clonotype was counted a few times. The V call is TRBV12-5, the J call TRBJ1-1, with D perhaps TRBD1 (5 bases). The CDR3 is 14 residues long. Trimming left V 6 bases short and J 6 bases short, with 17 bases between. Germline V gene data show CDR1 as LGHNT and CDR2 as FRNRAP. CDR3 coding DNA: TGTGCTAGTGGACCCGGACACCCCTGGGCTGAAGCTTTCTTT. Its protein is CASGPGHPWAEAFF. Using reference TRBV12-5 and TRBJ1-1 for the parts outside the CDR3, the full variable domain is DARVTQTPRHKVTEMGQEVTMRCQPILGHNTVFWYRQTMMQGLELLAYFRNRAPLDDSGMPKDRFSAEMPDATLATLKIQPSEPRDSAVYFCASGPGHPWAEAFFGQGTRLTVV.

This clonotype occurred once. This rearrangement joins TRBV28 to TRBJ1-2, with a tentative D call TRBD1 (5 bases). V was trimmed by 8 bases and J by 4 bases, leaving 14 bases between them. This CDR3 has 13 amino acids. Germline V lookup: CDR1 MDHEN, CDR2 SYDVKM. CDR3 protein: CASAGGAGYGYTF. The CDR3 coding sequence is TGTGCCAGCGCGGGGGGAGCGGGCTATGGCTACACCTTC.

This clonotype was observed at least ten times. The rearrangement joins TRBV5-4 to TRBJ2-7; the match to TRBD2 covers 8 bases. CDR1 is SGHNT and CDR2 is YYREEE in the germline V gene (reference sequence). V trimming: 2 bases; J trimming: 2 bases; junction bases outside the gene matches: 6. This CDR3 region has 15 residues. The CDR3 loop is CASSFSGGTPYEQYF. The CDR3 bases are TGTGCCAGCAGCTTCAGCGGGGGCACTCCCTACGAGCAGTACTTC.